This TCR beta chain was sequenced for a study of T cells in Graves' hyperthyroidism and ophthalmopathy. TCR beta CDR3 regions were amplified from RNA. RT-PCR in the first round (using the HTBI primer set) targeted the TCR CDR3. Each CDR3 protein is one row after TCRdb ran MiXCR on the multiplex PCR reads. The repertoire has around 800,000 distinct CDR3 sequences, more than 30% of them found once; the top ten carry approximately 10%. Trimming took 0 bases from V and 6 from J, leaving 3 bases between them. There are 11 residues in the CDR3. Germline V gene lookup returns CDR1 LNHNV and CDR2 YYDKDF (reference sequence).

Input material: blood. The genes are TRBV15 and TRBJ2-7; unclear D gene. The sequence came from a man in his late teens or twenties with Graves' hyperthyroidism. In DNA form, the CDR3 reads TGTGCCACCAGCAGAGATCTCGAGCAGTACTTC. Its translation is CATSRDLEQYF.